The clone carrying this TCR beta chain was counted a few times. This record belongs to a study of blood T cells in healthy people across ages. A second PCR of 7 to 11 cycles used a sample-barcoded 5' primer and a J-beta primer mix. A single record per CDR3 protein comes from TCRdb applying MiXCR to the 5' RACE reads. This sample carries hundreds of thousands of distinct CDR3 sequences, under 40% of them seen once, and the ten largest clones take 10% to 15%. Per germline, CDR1 DFQATT and CDR2 SNEGSKA (reference sequence). The length of the CDR3 is 16 residues. V was clipped by 6 bases and J by 3 bases; unmatched bases: 14.

The chain is built from TRBV20-1 and TRBJ2-1; 7 bases fit TRBD2. The TCR sequence derives from a man aged 18 to 35 in good health. Material: blood. CDR3 loop: CSAAYGGGPVYNEQFF. In nucleotides, the CDR3 is TGCAGTGCCGCTTATGGGGGGGGACCTGTCTACAATGAGCAGTTCTTC.